The 20 T cell receptor beta chains listed next were all sequenced from one sample in a study of vaccination effects on CD4 cells after COVID-19. TCRdb's copy holds only in-frame clones and misses some; the assay was immunoSEQ multiplex PCR. The sample records tens of thousands of clones, approximately 82% being singletons. No antigens are known for them. When about ten days of culture had elapsed, CD4+ T cells were isolated. The infection with SARS-CoV-2 (confirmed by PCR) occurred in this person between March and December 2020. It was two doses of either the BNT162b2 or mRNA-1273 vaccine that participants received. The sample here was CD4+ T cells from PBMCs cultured without peptide, taken after COVID-19 vaccination. The receptors were sampled from a human donor who had a prior SARS-CoV-2 infection.

The genes are TRBV29-1 and TRBJ1-5, with a possible D match to TRBD1 (5 bases). Germline V gene lookup returns CDR1 SQVTM and CDR2 ANQGSEA. CDR3 size: 13 residues. The ends were cut back, 7 bases at V and 4 bases at J, with 14 bases in the middle. CDR3 DNA sequence: TGCAGCGCGGGAAGGGACTCAAATCAGCCCCAGCATTTT. As protein: CSAGRDSNQPQHF.

The rearrangement links TRBV6-5 to TRBJ1-2; 7 nucleotides match TRBD1. The CDR3 sequence is 13 residues long. Germline V gene lookup returns CDR1 MNHEY and CDR2 SVGAGI. With 7 bases clipped from V and 6 bases from J, the junction kept 8 bases outside the gene matches. Here the CDR3 reads CASTNYQGDGYTF. CDR3 nucleotides: TGTGCCAGCACCAATTACCAGGGGGATGGCTACACCTTC.

The rearrangement links TRBV19 to TRBJ2-3; possibly TRBD2 for D (5 bases). Trimming shortened V by 3 bases and J by 6 bases, and 13 bases separated the two germline ends. CDR1 is LNHDA, CDR2 SQIVND, per germline (reference sequence). The CDR3 is made up of 14 amino acids. As DNA, the CDR3 is TGTGCCAGTAGTATTGCGGTCTCGGGGGATACGCAGTATTTT. The encoded protein is CASSIAVSGDTQYF.

V usage is TRBV18 and J usage is TRBJ1-2, with a possible D match to TRBD1 (6 bases). This CDR3 has 16 residues. With 3 bases removed from V and 5 bases from J, the gap between germline ends came to 19 bases. Germline CDR1 and CDR2: KGHSH and LQKENI. CDR3 nucleotide sequence: TGTGCCAGCTCACCGCGAACAGGGTTAGCACGGTATGGCTACACCTTC. Its translation: CASSPRTGLARYGYTF.

This clone is medium-sized within its sample. This sequence joins TRBV15 and TRBJ2-7, with D hard to call. The CDR3 has 16 residues. The V gene's germline CDR1 is LNHNV and CDR2 YYDKDF (reference sequence). V was trimmed by 4 bases and J by 3 bases, leaving 19 bases between them. The CDR3 loop reads CATSTVTETLYYEQYF. The CDR3 DNA is TGTGCCACCAGCACTGTTACGGAGACCCTTTACTACGAGCAGTACTTC.

The CDR3 DNA follows: TGTGCCAGCAGCGGACTAGCGGGGGTCACAGATACGCAGTATTTT. Protein product: CASSGLAGVTDTQYF. The rearrangement joins TRBV2 to TRBJ2-3, with 13 bases that match TRBD2. The V gene's germline CDR1 is SNHLY and CDR2 FYNNEI. The CDR3 runs to 15 residues. V dropped 6 bases and J dropped 2; count of bases not matched to a gene: 2.

To note about this clone: Its ends do not fully match the called genes, so a read error is possible. The gene calls are TRBV19 and TRBJ1-5; D gene uncertain. CDR1 is LNHDA and CDR2 is SQIVND in the germline V gene (reference sequence). This CDR3 is 13 amino acids long. CDR3 amino acids: CASSVDRNQPQHF. Written as DNA, the CDR3 is TGTGCCAGTAGTGTAGACCGCAATCAGCCCCAGCATTTT.

This chain connects TRBV5-1 to TRBJ2-3, with TRBD1 as a possible D gene (6 bases). The germline CDR1 and CDR2 sequences are SGHRS and YFSETQ. Trimming pared 3 bases from V and 4 bases from J, leaving 15 bases between. The CDR3 covers 15 residues. Here the CDR3 reads CASSSTGIGADTQYF. The CDR3 DNA sequence: TGCGCCAGCAGCTCAACAGGGATAGGAGCAGATACGCAGTATTTT.

This rearrangement joins TRBV7-2 to TRBJ2-1; 7 bases agree with TRBD1. J lost 3 bases, V lost 5 bases, and 4 bases had no gene match. In germline, CDR1 is SGHTA, CDR2 FQGNSA. The CDR3 is made up of 14 amino acids. The CDR3 loop reads CASSADRVYNEQFF. CDR3 DNA sequence: TGTGCCAGCAGCGCAGACAGGGTCTACAATGAGCAGTTCTTC.

This chain joins TRBV10-3 and TRBJ1-5, with D tentatively TRBD1 (5 bases). Germline V CDR1 and CDR2: ENHRY, SYGVKD. This CDR3 region has 15 residues. Trimming stripped 5 bases from V and 0 bases from J, with 11 bases between. CDR3 nucleotides: TGTGCCATCAGTCCTTCAGGGAGTAGCAATCAGCCCCAGCATTTT. It specifies CAISPSGSSNQPQHF.

The chain carries TRBV16 and TRBJ1-1; D not resolved. V gave up 6 bases and J gave up 4 bases, with 6 bases separating them. This CDR3 region has 11 residues. CDR1 is KGHSY, CDR2 FQNENV, per germline. The CDR3: CASSPSTEAFF. Here the CDR3 DNA reads TGTGCCAGCAGTCCAAGCACTGAAGCTTTCTTT. The full variable domain, in which reference TRBV16 and TRBJ1-1 provide the parts outside the CDR3, is GEEVAQTPKHLVRGEGQKAKLYCAPIKGHSYVFWYQQVLKNEFKFLISFQNENVFDETGMPKERFSAKCLPNSPCSLEIQATKLEDSAVYFCASSPSTEAFFGQGTRLTVV.

The V gene is TRBV30, the J gene TRBJ1-6, with D unresolved. The germline V gene has CDR1 GTSNPN and CDR2 SVGIG (reference sequence). The ends were cut back, 0 bases at V and 8 bases at J, with 17 bases in the middle. This CDR3 is built from 16 residues. The CDR3 here is CAWSVLGSRVDSPLHF. For the CDR3, the DNA is TGTGCCTGGAGTGTTTTGGGGTCGAGGGTTGATTCACCCCTCCACTTT.

The chain links TRBV6-6 to TRBJ2-7; 15 positions agree with TRBD2. Per the germline V gene, CDR1 is MNHNY and CDR2 is SVGAGI (reference sequence). The junction had 8 bases not matched to a gene; V was cut back by 5 bases and J by 0 bases. This CDR3 is 18 amino acids long. CDR3 in DNA: TGTGCCAGCAGTCACCTCGGGACTAGCGGGAGGAGCTCCTACGAGCAGTACTTC. Amino acids: CASSHLGTSGRSSYEQYF.

The chain has TRBV20-1 and TRBJ2-1; no definite D call. CDR1 and CDR2 from the germline V gene are DFQATT and SNEGSKA (reference sequence). This CDR3 comprises 15 residues. V was trimmed by 3 bases and J by 1 base, leaving 13 bases between them. CDR3: CSASSGRRSYNEQFF. CDR3 nucleotides: TGCAGTGCTAGTTCCGGGCGACGTTCCTACAATGAGCAGTTCTTC.

V gene TRBV27 combines with J gene TRBJ1-2; maybe TRBD1 (5 bases). The CDR3 has 15 residues. V lost 5 bases and J lost 8, with 21 bases in between. The germline V gene has CDR1 MNHEY and CDR2 SMNVEV (reference sequence). The CDR3 here is CASSDSGFRKKGYTF. The CDR3 DNA reads as TGTGCCAGCAGTGACTCAGGGTTTCGAAAGAAGGGCTACACCTTC.

The rearrangement joins TRBV24-1 to TRBJ2-3; D is possibly TRBD2 (5 bases). Germline loops: CDR1 KGHDR, CDR2 SFDVKD. V gave up 0 bases and J gave up 1 base, with 16 bases separating them. This CDR3 contains 18 residues. CDR3 protein: CATSDLQPGDSGTDTQYF. The CDR3 coding sequence is TGTGCCACCAGTGATTTGCAACCTGGCGATAGCGGCACAGATACGCAGTATTTT.

The chain joins TRBV4-1 to TRBJ1-1; no clear D. The germline V and J ends were trimmed by 1 base and 1 base, with 13 bases remaining between them. The germline CDR1 and CDR2 sequences are MGHRA and YSYEKL. The CDR3 is made up of 16 amino acids. The CDR3 here is CASSQGRATRNTEAFF. The CDR3, as DNA: TGCGCCAGCAGCCAAGGGCGGGCTACAAGGAACACTGAAGCTTTCTTT.

The CDR3 DNA reads TGTGCCAGCAGTGGGGGGCAGGGCTATCAGCCCCAGCATTTT. Translating it yields CASSGGQGYQPQHF. The rearrangement links TRBV2 to TRBJ1-5; tentatively, D is TRBD1 (6 bases). The length of the CDR3 is 14 residues. V was clipped by 4 bases and J by 5 bases, with 12 bases between them. Per germline, CDR1 SNHLY and CDR2 FYNNEI.

The chain joins TRBV10-3 to TRBJ1-1, with D perhaps TRBD1 (5 bases). V was cut by 11 bases and J by 2 bases, with 15 bases left in between. Germline CDR1 and CDR2: ENHRY and SYGVKD. CDR3 length: 13 amino acids. The CDR3 region has the DNA TGTGCCGTTGGGGCCGGTCGAAACACTGAAGCTTTCTTT. This codes for CAVGAGRNTEAFF.

This clone was seen ten or more times. The chain links TRBV5-4 to TRBJ2-3; 13 bases fit TRBD2. Germline V gene data show CDR1 as SGHNT and CDR2 as YYREEE (reference sequence). CDR3 size: 16 residues. Unmatched junction bases numbered 3, after V lost 4 bases and J lost 1 base. CDR3 residues: CASSTGLAGGTDTQYF. The DNA of the CDR3 is TGTGCCAGCAGCACCGGACTAGCGGGGGGCACAGATACGCAGTATTTT.